This T cell receptor (beta chain) comes out of a study of cytomegalovirus exposure and HLA in healthy donors. At the level of the study: Findings of an earlier analysis included more than 90 million unique TCR beta sequences from roughly 200 million T cells. Across a few hundred genotyped donors, around 80% landed in the Caucasian-associated ancestry cluster.

With respect to this clone: Antigen specificity is unknown. An end of the junction differs from the germline gene, which may be a read error.

The PCR used 60 Vbeta and 13 Jbeta primers. Repertoires were generated with immunoSEQ multiplex PCR, while TCRdb's copy carries only in-frame clones and drops some. The sample shows fewer than 90,000 clones, 65% to 70% of them seen only once. The CDR3 spans 17 residues. Germline lookup yields CDR1 SSHAT and CDR2 FNYEAQ (reference sequence). Whole-study findings and limits: The Asian-associated ancestry cluster reportedly had fewer N-insertions than the roughly 670-donor mean in a later analysis. Presence/absence comparisons presumed near-even sequencing depth among donors.

The sequence was collected from a man between 40 and 49 years old in good health and CMV-seropositive. Source material: PBMCs. V and J are TRBV7-7 and TRBJ1-5; 9 bases line up with TRBD1. The CDR3: CASSGGAPDGTGQPQHF. In DNA form, the CDR3 reads TGTGCTAGCAGCGGAGGGGCCCCCGACGGGACAGGGCAGCCCCAGCATTTT.